This TCR beta chain is drawn from a study of human T cells and chemical hapten exposure. Whole-study context: DPC at 0.01% went onto the upper back in patch tests, read at 6 days. Findings and limits, study-wide: Correlating positively with patch test score were the PT1 expanded TCR counts. Donor immune responses may differ from healthy people's, since all donors had alopecia.

CDR1 and CDR2 from the germline V gene are SGDLS and YYNGEE. Between the trimmed V and J ends, which lost 3 bases and 5 bases, there was a span of 15 bases. The CDR3 has 14 residues. Via MiXCR, TCRdb re-called the RACE reads, giving one row per CDR3 protein. The sample includes 300,000 to 450,000 distinct CDR3 sequences, 4% to 6% of them seen just once. The table lists this clonotype with a few counts. Antigen specificity is unknown. Time point specified: pre-sensitization, week 0. Treatment given: therapeutic diphenylcyclopropenone sensitization with weekly scalp DPC. At patch-test visits, sampling came before the patch test.

The TCR originated in a woman aged 45-59 years with alopecia areata. Some clones in this sample may be carry-over from other donors' samples. Sequenced here: whole blood, sampled in connection with sensitization to the hapten diphenylcyclopropenone (DPC). V is TRBV9 and J is TRBJ2-7, with D possibly matching TRBD1 (6 bases). CDR3 in amino acids: CASSGGGELDEQYF. Written as DNA, the CDR3 is TGTGCCAGCAGCGGTGGGGGCGAATTGGACGAGCAGTACTTC.